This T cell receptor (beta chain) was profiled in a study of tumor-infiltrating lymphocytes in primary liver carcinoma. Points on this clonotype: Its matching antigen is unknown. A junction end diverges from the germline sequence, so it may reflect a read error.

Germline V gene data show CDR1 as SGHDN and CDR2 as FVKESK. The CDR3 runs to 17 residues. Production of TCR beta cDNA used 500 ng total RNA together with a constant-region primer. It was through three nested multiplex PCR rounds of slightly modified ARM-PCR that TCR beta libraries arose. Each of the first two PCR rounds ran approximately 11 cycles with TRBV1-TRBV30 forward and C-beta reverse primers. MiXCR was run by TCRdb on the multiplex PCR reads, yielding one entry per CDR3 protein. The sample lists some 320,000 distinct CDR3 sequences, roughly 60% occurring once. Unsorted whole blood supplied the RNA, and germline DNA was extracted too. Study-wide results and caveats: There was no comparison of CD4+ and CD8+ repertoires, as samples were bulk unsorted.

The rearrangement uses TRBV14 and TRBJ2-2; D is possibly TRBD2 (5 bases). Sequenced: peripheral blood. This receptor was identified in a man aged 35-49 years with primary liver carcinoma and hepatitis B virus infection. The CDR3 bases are TGTGCCAGCAGCCAGGACCGCGCTAGCAGGTTCGCCGGGGAGCTGCTTTTT. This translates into CASSQDRASRFAGELLF. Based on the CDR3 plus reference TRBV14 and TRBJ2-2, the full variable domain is EAGVTQFPSHSVIEKGQTVTLRCDPISGHDNLYWYRRVMGKEIKFLLHFVKESKQDESGMPNNRFLAERTGGTYSTLKVQPAELEDSGVYFCASSQDRASRFAGELLFGEGSRLTVL.